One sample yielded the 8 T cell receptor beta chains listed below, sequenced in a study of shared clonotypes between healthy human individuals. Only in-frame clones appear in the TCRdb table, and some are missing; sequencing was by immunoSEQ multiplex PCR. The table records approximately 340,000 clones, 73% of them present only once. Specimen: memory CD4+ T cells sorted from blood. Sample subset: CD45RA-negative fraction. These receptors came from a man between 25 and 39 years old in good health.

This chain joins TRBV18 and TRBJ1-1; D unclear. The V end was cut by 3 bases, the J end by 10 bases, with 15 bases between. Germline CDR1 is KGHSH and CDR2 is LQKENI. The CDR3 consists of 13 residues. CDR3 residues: CASSPFEDSGAFF. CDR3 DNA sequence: TGTGCCAGCTCACCTTTCGAGGATTCGGGAGCTTTCTTT.

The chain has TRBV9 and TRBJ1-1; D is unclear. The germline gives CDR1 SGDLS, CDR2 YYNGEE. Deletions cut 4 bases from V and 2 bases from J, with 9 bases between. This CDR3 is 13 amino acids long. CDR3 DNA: TGTGCCAGCAGCCTCGCCTTAAACACTGAAGCTTTCTTT. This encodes CASSLALNTEAFF.

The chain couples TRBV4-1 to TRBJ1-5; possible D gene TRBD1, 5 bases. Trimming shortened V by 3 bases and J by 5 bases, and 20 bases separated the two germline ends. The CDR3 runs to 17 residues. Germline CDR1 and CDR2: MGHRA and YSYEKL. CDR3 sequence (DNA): TGCGCCAGCAGCCAGTCTTCGGGGGGGGTTGTAGATCAGCCCCAGCATTTT. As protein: CASSQSSGGVVDQPQHF.

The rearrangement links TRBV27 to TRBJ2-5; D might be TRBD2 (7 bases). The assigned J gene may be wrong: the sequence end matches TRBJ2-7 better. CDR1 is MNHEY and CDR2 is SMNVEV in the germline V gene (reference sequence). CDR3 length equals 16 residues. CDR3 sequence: CASSLKGGASPYEQYF. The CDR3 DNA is TGTGCCAGCAGTTTAAAAGGGGGGGCGTCTCCCTACGAGCAGTACTTC.

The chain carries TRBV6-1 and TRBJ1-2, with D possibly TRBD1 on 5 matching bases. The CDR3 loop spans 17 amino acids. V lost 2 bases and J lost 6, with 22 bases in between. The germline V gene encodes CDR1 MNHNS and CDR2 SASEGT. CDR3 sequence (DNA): TGTGCCAGCAGTGAATCCACCGCCGGGGCGCGGGTGAATGGCTACACCTTC. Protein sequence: CASSESTAGARVNGYTF.

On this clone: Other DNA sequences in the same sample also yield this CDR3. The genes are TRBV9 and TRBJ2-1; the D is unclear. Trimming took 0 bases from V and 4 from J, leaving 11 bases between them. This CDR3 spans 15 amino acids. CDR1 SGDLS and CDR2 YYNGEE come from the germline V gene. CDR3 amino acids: CASSVGGNSYNEQFF. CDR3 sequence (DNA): TGTGCCAGCAGCGTAGGTGGAAACTCTTACAATGAGCAGTTCTTC.

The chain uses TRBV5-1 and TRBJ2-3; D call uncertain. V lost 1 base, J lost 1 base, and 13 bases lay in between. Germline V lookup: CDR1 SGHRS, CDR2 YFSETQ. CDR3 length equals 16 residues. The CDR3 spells CASSLNPGPGTDTQYF. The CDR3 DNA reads TGCGCCAGCAGCTTGAACCCCGGACCGGGCACAGATACGCAGTATTTT.

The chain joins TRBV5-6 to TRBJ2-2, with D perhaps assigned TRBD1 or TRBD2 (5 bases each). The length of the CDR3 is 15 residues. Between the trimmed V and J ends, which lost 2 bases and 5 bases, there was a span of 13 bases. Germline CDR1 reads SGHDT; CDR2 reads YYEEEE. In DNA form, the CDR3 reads TGTGCCAGCAGCTTTTTCCAGGGACGGACCGGGGAGCTGTTTTTT. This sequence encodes CASSFFQGRTGELFF.